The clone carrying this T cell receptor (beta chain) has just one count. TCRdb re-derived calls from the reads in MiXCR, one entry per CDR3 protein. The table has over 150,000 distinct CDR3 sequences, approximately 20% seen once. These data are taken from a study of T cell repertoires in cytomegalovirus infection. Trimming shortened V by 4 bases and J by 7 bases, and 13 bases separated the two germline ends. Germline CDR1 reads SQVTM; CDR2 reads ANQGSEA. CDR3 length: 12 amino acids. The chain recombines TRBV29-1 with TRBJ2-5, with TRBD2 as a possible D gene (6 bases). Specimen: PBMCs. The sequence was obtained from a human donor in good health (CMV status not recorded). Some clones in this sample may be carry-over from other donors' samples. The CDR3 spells CSVVIGGWTQYF. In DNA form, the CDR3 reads TGCAGCGTTGTTATCGGGGGTTGGACCCAGTACTTC.